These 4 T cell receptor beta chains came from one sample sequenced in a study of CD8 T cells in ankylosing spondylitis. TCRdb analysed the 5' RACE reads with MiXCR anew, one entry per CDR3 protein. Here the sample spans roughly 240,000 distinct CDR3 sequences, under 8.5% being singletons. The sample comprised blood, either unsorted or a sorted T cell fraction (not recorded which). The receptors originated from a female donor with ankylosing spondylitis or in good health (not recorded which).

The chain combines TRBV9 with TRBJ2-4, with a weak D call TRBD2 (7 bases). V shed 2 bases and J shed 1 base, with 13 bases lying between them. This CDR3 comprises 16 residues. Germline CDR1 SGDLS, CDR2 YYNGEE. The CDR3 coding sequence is TGTGCCAGCAGCGTGGGGGGGGGCCAGGCCAAAAACATTCAGTACTTC. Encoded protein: CASSVGGGQAKNIQYF.

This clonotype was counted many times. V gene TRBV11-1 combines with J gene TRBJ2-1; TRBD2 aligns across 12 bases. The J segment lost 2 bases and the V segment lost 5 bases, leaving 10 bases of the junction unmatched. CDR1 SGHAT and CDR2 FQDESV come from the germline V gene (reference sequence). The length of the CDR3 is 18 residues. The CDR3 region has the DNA TGTGCCAGCAGCGTACTAGCGGGAGGCGTGGCGGCCTACAATGAGCAGTTCTTC. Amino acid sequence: CASSVLAGGVAAYNEQFF.

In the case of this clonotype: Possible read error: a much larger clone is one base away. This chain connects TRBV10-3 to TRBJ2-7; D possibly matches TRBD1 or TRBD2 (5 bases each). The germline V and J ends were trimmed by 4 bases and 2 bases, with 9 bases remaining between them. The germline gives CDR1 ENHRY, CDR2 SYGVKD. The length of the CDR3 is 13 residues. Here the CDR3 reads CAISGGYTYEQYF. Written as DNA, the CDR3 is TGTGCCATCAGTGGGGGGTATACCTACGAGCAGTACTTC.

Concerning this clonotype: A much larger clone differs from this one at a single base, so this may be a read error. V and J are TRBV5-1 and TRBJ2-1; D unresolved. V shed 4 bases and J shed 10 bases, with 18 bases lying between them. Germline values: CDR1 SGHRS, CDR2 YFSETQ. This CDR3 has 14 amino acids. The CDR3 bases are TGCGCCAGCAGCCCATTCCAAAGCCTCCGAGAGCAGTTCTTC. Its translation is CASSPFQSLREQFF.